The clone carrying this T cell receptor (beta chain) has just a few counts. The antigen is undetermined. Since a much larger clone is just one base distant, this may be a read error. This sample was included in a study of blood T cells in healthy people across ages. About the research overall: The template switching approach captured approximately one barcoded beta molecule for every two T cells.

Study results and caveats: Estimates based on one million T cells were treated as lower bounds.

A second PCR, run for roughly 7 to 11 cycles, used a sample-barcoded 5' primer plus a J-beta primer mix. Each cDNA molecule, via a template-switch adaptor with 12 random nucleotides, was tagged. TCRdb analysed the 5' RACE reads with MiXCR anew, one entry per CDR3 protein. The sample records around 870,000 distinct CDR3 sequences, roughly 26% being singletons. V lost 11 bases and J lost 2; bases outside the gene matches: 7. The CDR3 has 13 residues. The germline V gene encodes CDR1 MDHEN and CDR2 SYDVKM. The gene calls are TRBV28 and TRBJ1-2; 8 nucleotides agree with TRBD1. The receptor was isolated from a woman older than 75 in good health. Sequencing input: blood. In nucleotides, the CDR3 is TGTGCCTGCCGCAGGGGGCCCAACTATGGCTACACCTTC. Its protein product is CACRRGPNYGYTF.